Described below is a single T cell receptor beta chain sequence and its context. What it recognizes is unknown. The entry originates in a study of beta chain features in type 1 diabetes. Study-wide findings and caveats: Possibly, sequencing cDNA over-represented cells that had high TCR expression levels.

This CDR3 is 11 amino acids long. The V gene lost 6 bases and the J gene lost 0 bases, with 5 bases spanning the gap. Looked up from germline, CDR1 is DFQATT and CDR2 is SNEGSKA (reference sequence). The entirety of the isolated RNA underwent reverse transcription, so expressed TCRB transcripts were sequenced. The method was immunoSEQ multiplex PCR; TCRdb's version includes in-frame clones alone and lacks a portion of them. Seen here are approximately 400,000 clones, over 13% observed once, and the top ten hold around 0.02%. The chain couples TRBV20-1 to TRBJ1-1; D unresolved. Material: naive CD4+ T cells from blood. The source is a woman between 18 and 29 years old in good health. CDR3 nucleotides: TGCAGTGCGTATTTGAACACTGAAGCTTTCTTT. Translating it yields CSAYLNTEAFF.